The source of this TCR beta chain is a study of T cell repertoires in cytomegalovirus infection. Study in general: Recently identified HLA-C-restricted CMV epitopes were among the peptides used. The public TCR beta signatures pointed to both CMV infection and matching HLA type. Study results and limitations: Summed frequency of public TCR beta families distinguished CMV carriers with the relevant HLA.

Each CDR3 protein is one row after TCRdb ran MiXCR on the reads. Of roughly 78,000 distinct CDR3 sequences listed, roughly 40% are singletons. Germline loops: CDR1 SNHLY, CDR2 FYNNEI. The CDR3 contains 11 residues. Trimming pared 9 bases from V and 7 bases from J, leaving 13 bases between. Note on this clonotype: Its antigen remains unknown.

V is TRBV2 and J is TRBJ2-7, with D hard to call. The source material was CD8+ T cells from cultured PBMCs, sampled from culture after CMV antigen stimulation. The source of this sequence is a human donor in good health (CMV status not recorded). Some clones in this sample may be carry-over from other donors' samples. The CDR3 loop reads CARDQSREQYF. The CDR3 coding sequence is TGTGCCAGGGACCAATCGAGGGAGCAGTACTTC.